What follows is one TCR beta chain and its context. Its cognate antigen is unknown. PCR involved 60 Vbeta and 13 Jbeta primers. Produced via immunoSEQ multiplex PCR; TCRdb's table is partial and in-frame only. The sample includes 210,000 or so clones, around 80% of them seen just once. The entry originates in a study of cytomegalovirus exposure and HLA in healthy donors. The study's findings and limits: Cytomegalovirus association was assigned to around 150 TCR beta chains. The authors later found HLA-associated TCR beta chains more clonally expanded than equally common others.

Everyone who donated was a healthy bone marrow donor. Although they were nominally healthy when sampled, donors likely had unrecorded immune exposures. The sequence derives from a boy aged 10-17 years in good health and CMV-seronegative. The sequenced sample consisted of PBMCs.

The CDR3 coding sequence is TGCGCCAGCAGCCAAGAGGAGTTTGGTGAAAAACTGTTTTTT. Translation gives CASSQEEFGEKLFF. This rearrangement joins TRBV4-1 to TRBJ1-4; D not resolved. Between the trimmed V and J ends, which lost 0 bases and 7 bases, there was a span of 9 bases. This CDR3 region has 14 residues. Looked up from germline, CDR1 is MGHRA and CDR2 is YSYEKL.